This T cell receptor (beta chain) was identified in a study of T cells after posttransplantation cyclophosphamide. Assay used: immunoSEQ multiplex PCR; TCRdb lists only in-frame clones, some missing. The sample contains tens of thousands of clones, 92% of which appear only once. Looked up from germline, CDR1 is DFQATT and CDR2 is SNEGSKA (reference sequence). This CDR3 comprises 11 residues. The V end lost 8 bases, the J end lost 4 bases, and 11 bases lay between the germline ends. The clonotype originates from a woman aged 50 to 60 in good health and a related stem cell transplant donor. Sequencing input: PBMCs. This chain uses TRBV20-1 with TRBJ1-1; D is unresolved. The CDR3 region has the DNA TGCAGTTCGGGAAGCCCCACTGAAGCTTTCTTT. Translating gives CSSGSPTEAFF.